These T cell receptor beta chains were read from a single sample in a study of shared clonotypes between healthy human individuals. Sequenced by immunoSEQ multiplex PCR; TCRdb stores in-frame clones only, minus some. The sample shows 2 million to 2.5 million clones, around 95% of them seen only once. Sequenced sample: naive CD4+ T cells sorted from blood. Receptors originate from a man between 18 and 29 years old in good health. Each CDR3 is given with its conserved first and last residue. Fields, in order: V gene, clone size, D gene, J gene, CDR3 DNA, CDR3 protein. The D gene is left open where the match is weak. A clone size is listed for some rows: how often the clone was seen (once, few, many), or a class if it is expanded.

V gene: TRBV18
clone size: .
D gene: .
J gene: TRBJ1-3
CDR3 DNA: TGTGCCAGCTCACCATCGGAGAGCTCTGGAAACACCATATATTTT
CDR3 protein: CASSPSESSGNTIYF

V gene: TRBV2
clone size: .
D gene: TRBD1
J gene: TRBJ1-2
CDR3 DNA: TGTGCCAGCAGTTCTATCGGACAGGGGGCTACGAATAGCTACACCTTC
CDR3 protein: CASSSIGQGATNSYTF

V gene: TRBV30
clone size: .
D gene: .
J gene: TRBJ1-6
CDR3 DNA: TGTGCCTGGCGCGGGGAACTTAAACCCAATTCACCCCTCCACTTT
CDR3 protein: CAWRGELKPNSPLHF

V gene: TRBV13
clone size: .
D gene: TRBD2
J gene: TRBJ2-2
CDR3 DNA: TGTGCCAGCAGCTTCACTAGCGGGGGGGCCTTGCGGGAGCTGTTTTTT
CDR3 protein: CASSFTSGGALRELFF

V gene: TRBV6-4
clone size: .
D gene: .
J gene: TRBJ1-2
CDR3 DNA: TGTGCCAGCAGTGTGGGGAGGGGGAACTATGGCTACACCTTC
CDR3 protein: CASSVGRGNYGYTF

V gene: TRBV5-1
clone size: .
D gene: TRBD2
J gene: TRBJ2-3
CDR3 DNA: TGCGCCAGCAGCTCAGGACTAGCGGGTAACAAGACAGATACGCAGTATTTT
CDR3 protein: CASSSGLAGNKTDTQYF

V gene: TRBV30
clone size: .
D gene: .
J gene: TRBJ1-2
CDR3 DNA: TGTGCCTGGAGTGTATCTGGGACCGGCTATGGCTACACCTTC
CDR3 protein: CAWSVSGTGYGYTF

V gene: TRBV7-7
clone size: .
D gene: .
J gene: TRBJ2-1
CDR3 DNA: TGTGCTAGCAGCTTAGCTGTTACGGGACTCGCATTCGACAATGAGCAGTTCTTC
CDR3 protein: CASSLAVTGLAFDNEQFF

V gene: TRBV2
clone size: .
D gene: .
J gene: TRBJ1-1
CDR3 DNA: TGTGCCAGCAGTGCCCGGGGGGGGAACACTGAAGCTTTCTTT
CDR3 protein: CASSARGGNTEAFF

V gene: TRBV5-4
clone size: .
D gene: .
J gene: TRBJ2-5
CDR3 DNA: TGTGCCAGCAGCTTGGCTCAGAGTGGGGGAGAGACCCAGTACTTC
CDR3 protein: CASSLAQSGGETQYF

V gene: TRBV5-1
clone size: .
D gene: .
J gene: TRBJ2-1
CDR3 DNA: TGCGCCAGCCGGAGCGGAGTAAGCTCCTACAATGAGCAGTTCTTC
CDR3 protein: CASRSGVSSYNEQFF

V gene: TRBV5-4
clone size: .
D gene: TRBD2
J gene: TRBJ2-7
CDR3 DNA: TGTGCCAGCAGCTTGGGAAGCGGGGGAACCCGCGAGCAGTACTTC
CDR3 protein: CASSLGSGGTREQYF

V gene: TRBV25-1
clone size: once
D gene: .
J gene: TRBJ1-6
CDR3 DNA: TGTGCCAGCAGTGGCGGGGGGGGCCCTAATTCACCCCTCCACTTT
CDR3 protein: CASSGGGGPNSPLHF

V gene: TRBV5-1
clone size: .
D gene: .
J gene: TRBJ2-7
CDR3 DNA: TGCGCCAGCAGCCGGGACACGCATTCCTACGAGCAGTACTTC
CDR3 protein: CASSRDTHSYEQYF

V gene: TRBV12-5
clone size: .
D gene: TRBD1
J gene: TRBJ1-5
CDR3 DNA: TGTGCTAGTGGTTACAGGACAGGGGGGGGCAATCAGCCCCAGCATTTT
CDR3 protein: CASGYRTGGGNQPQHF

V gene: TRBV19
clone size: .
D gene: TRBD1
J gene: TRBJ1-1
CDR3 DNA: TGTGCCAGTAGTATAGGACAGGGGGCGATTGGTTTCTTT
CDR3 protein: CASSIGQGAIGFF

V gene: TRBV30
clone size: .
D gene: TRBD1
J gene: TRBJ2-7
CDR3 DNA: TGTGCCTGGAGGACAGGGGGGAACTACGAGCAGTACTTC
CDR3 protein: CAWRTGGNYEQYF

V gene: TRBV5-1
clone size: .
D gene: TRBD1
J gene: TRBJ2-7
CDR3 DNA: TGCGCCAGCAGCTTGAGGACAGGGGACGCCTACGAGCAGTACTTC
CDR3 protein: CASSLRTGDAYEQYF

V gene: TRBV6-5
clone size: .
D gene: .
J gene: TRBJ2-7
CDR3 DNA: TGTGCCAGCAGTTACCGTAGGGGGTCCTACGAGCAGTACTTC
CDR3 protein: CASSYRRGSYEQYF

V gene: TRBV10-3
clone size: .
D gene: TRBD1
J gene: TRBJ2-3
CDR3 DNA: TGTGCCATCGGTCCGACTCAGGGGGCGGCAGATACGCAGTATTTT
CDR3 protein: CAIGPTQGAADTQYF

V gene: TRBV7-9
clone size: few
D gene: .
J gene: TRBJ2-5
CDR3 DNA: TGTGCCAGCAGCTTCAGGACAGACCAAGAGACCCAGTACTTC
CDR3 protein: CASSFRTDQETQYF

V gene: TRBV19
clone size: .
D gene: .
J gene: TRBJ2-7
CDR3 DNA: TGTGCCAGGGACGCCGGAAGCTCCTACGAGCAGTACTTC
CDR3 protein: CARDAGSSYEQYF

V gene: TRBV7-9
clone size: .
D gene: .
J gene: TRBJ1-1
CDR3 DNA: TGTGCCAGCAGCTTACTAGTGAACACTGAAGCTTTCTTT
CDR3 protein: CASSLLVNTEAFF

V gene: TRBV30
clone size: once
D gene: .
J gene: TRBJ2-1
CDR3 DNA: TGTGCCTGGAGTAGAGGTATTGCCTACAATGAGCAGTTCTTC
CDR3 protein: CAWSRGIAYNEQFF

V gene: TRBV25-1
clone size: .
D gene: TRBD2
J gene: TRBJ2-5
CDR3 DNA: TGTGCCAGCAGTGCTAGCGGGAGGGGTGGAGAGACCCAGTACTTC
CDR3 protein: CASSASGRGGETQYF

V gene: TRBV11-2
clone size: .
D gene: .
J gene: TRBJ1-1
CDR3 DNA: TGTGCCAGCAGCTTTAGTTTGAACACTGAAGCTTTCTTT
CDR3 protein: CASSFSLNTEAFF

V gene: TRBV7-9
clone size: .
D gene: .
J gene: TRBJ2-3
CDR3 DNA: TGTGCCAGCAGCTTATCGAGATCTGGGCGAGATACGCAGTATTTT
CDR3 protein: CASSLSRSGRDTQYF

V gene: TRBV6-1
clone size: .
D gene: .
J gene: TRBJ1-1
CDR3 DNA: TGTGCCAGCCCCGAATGGGACGGAAACACTGAAGCTTTCTTT
CDR3 protein: CASPEWDGNTEAFF

V gene: TRBV18
clone size: .
D gene: TRBD1
J gene: TRBJ2-7
CDR3 DNA: TGTGCCAGCTCACCACCGGGACAGACTACCTACGAGCAGTACTTC
CDR3 protein: CASSPPGQTTYEQYF

V gene: TRBV6-1
clone size: .
D gene: .
J gene: TRBJ1-2
CDR3 DNA: TGTGCCAGCAGTCGGGCAGGGAGAACCTATGGCTACACCTTC
CDR3 protein: CASSRAGRTYGYTF

V gene: TRBV6-1
clone size: .
D gene: .
J gene: TRBJ1-4
CDR3 DNA: TGTGCCAGCAGGGGGCCCGTGGAAAAACTGTTTTTT
CDR3 protein: CASRGPVEKLFF

V gene: TRBV5-1
clone size: .
D gene: .
J gene: TRBJ2-5
CDR3 DNA: TGCGCCAGCAGCTTGGAGACAGAACAAGAGACCCAGTACTTC
CDR3 protein: CASSLETEQETQYF

V gene: TRBV5-1
clone size: .
D gene: .
J gene: TRBJ1-1
CDR3 DNA: TGCGCCAGCAGCTTGGTCGGGGGGCAGTACACTGAAGCTTTCTTT
CDR3 protein: CASSLVGGQYTEAFF

V gene: TRBV5-5
clone size: .
D gene: TRBD1
J gene: TRBJ1-2
CDR3 DNA: TGTGCCAGCAGGAATACAGGGGGCGGGTTCTATGGCTACACCTTC
CDR3 protein: CASRNTGGGFYGYTF

V gene: TRBV6-5
clone size: .
D gene: .
J gene: TRBJ1-5
CDR3 DNA: TGTGCCAGCAGTTCGCCTGGTCAGCCCCAGCATTTT
CDR3 protein: CASSSPGQPQHF

V gene: TRBV19
clone size: .
D gene: .
J gene: TRBJ2-5
CDR3 DNA: TGTGCCAGTAGTATGGGGCAGACCGGTGAGACCCAGTACTTC
CDR3 protein: CASSMGQTGETQYF

V gene: TRBV7-8
clone size: .
D gene: .
J gene: TRBJ1-2
CDR3 DNA: TGTGCCAGCAGCTTTCTCCAGCTCCTCGGCTACACCTTC
CDR3 protein: CASSFLQLLGYTF

V gene: TRBV5-6
clone size: .
D gene: .
J gene: TRBJ1-5
CDR3 DNA: TGTGCCAGCAGCTTGGGGAGGGCACCTAATCAGCCCCAGCATTTT
CDR3 protein: CASSLGRAPNQPQHF

V gene: TRBV10-3
clone size: .
D gene: .
J gene: TRBJ2-7
CDR3 DNA: TGTGCCATCAGTGAGATGGGCGGGACCTACGAGCAGTACTTC
CDR3 protein: CAISEMGGTYEQYF

V gene: TRBV18
clone size: .
D gene: TRBD1
J gene: TRBJ1-1
CDR3 DNA: TGTGCCAGCTCACTCCTCCAATTGGGGGACAGTGAAGCTTTCTTT
CDR3 protein: CASSLLQLGDSEAFF

V gene: TRBV18
clone size: .
D gene: .
J gene: TRBJ1-1
CDR3 DNA: TGTGCCAGCTCACCACAGGGATCCCACACTGAAGCTTTCTTT
CDR3 protein: CASSPQGSHTEAFF

V gene: TRBV9
clone size: .
D gene: TRBD2
J gene: TRBJ2-5
CDR3 DNA: TGTGCCAGCAGCGTAGATAGCGGGAGGTTAGAGACCCAGTACTTC
CDR3 protein: CASSVDSGRLETQYF

V gene: TRBV4-1
clone size: .
D gene: .
J gene: TRBJ1-3
CDR3 DNA: TGCGCCAGCAGCCAAGTAAGACAGATCACTGGAAACACCATATATTTT
CDR3 protein: CASSQVRQITGNTIYF

V gene: TRBV28
clone size: .
D gene: .
J gene: TRBJ1-5
CDR3 DNA: TGTGCCAGCAGTCTGGATCGCGGTAATCAGCCCCAGCATTTT
CDR3 protein: CASSLDRGNQPQHF

V gene: TRBV7-3
clone size: .
D gene: .
J gene: TRBJ1-1
CDR3 DNA: TGTGCCAGCAGCTTAATCGGTAAGAACACTGAAGCTTTCTTT
CDR3 protein: CASSLIGKNTEAFF

V gene: TRBV30
clone size: .
D gene: TRBD2
J gene: TRBJ2-7
CDR3 DNA: TGTGCCTGGAGTGTACTAGCGGGGACCTACGAGCAGTACTTC
CDR3 protein: CAWSVLAGTYEQYF

V gene: TRBV7-8
clone size: .
D gene: .
J gene: TRBJ1-1
CDR3 DNA: TGTGCCAGCAGCTTATTGGGGGGGACGAACACTGAAGCTTTCTTT
CDR3 protein: CASSLLGGTNTEAFF

V gene: TRBV5-1
clone size: .
D gene: .
J gene: TRBJ1-6
CDR3 DNA: TGCGCCAGCGCGTCGGGGACAAATAATTCACCCCTCCACTTT
CDR3 protein: CASASGTNNSPLHF

V gene: TRBV6-5
clone size: .
D gene: TRBD1
J gene: TRBJ1-5
CDR3 DNA: TGTGCCAGCAGTACAGGGGGTGGCAATCAGCCCCAGCATTTT
CDR3 protein: CASSTGGGNQPQHF

V gene: TRBV7-2
clone size: .
D gene: .
J gene: TRBJ2-7
CDR3 DNA: TGTGCCAGCAGCTTAGCGGGAGCCCTATTCGAGCAGTACTTC
CDR3 protein: CASSLAGALFEQYF

V gene: TRBV4-2
clone size: .
D gene: .
J gene: TRBJ2-1
CDR3 DNA: TGTGCCAGCAGCCAAGATCTCGGGGACGGGTGGGATGAGCAGTTCTTC
CDR3 protein: CASSQDLGDGWDEQFF

V gene: TRBV20-1
clone size: .
D gene: .
J gene: TRBJ2-3
CDR3 DNA: TGCAGTGCTAGATGGGGAGATACGCAGTATTTT
CDR3 protein: CSARWGDTQYF

V gene: TRBV18
clone size: .
D gene: TRBD1
J gene: TRBJ1-5
CDR3 DNA: TGTGCCAGCTCACCAGTCGCAGGGGGCACGCCCCAGCATTTT
CDR3 protein: CASSPVAGGTPQHF

V gene: TRBV25-1
clone size: .
D gene: .
J gene: TRBJ1-2
CDR3 DNA: TGTGCCAGCAGTGACGCAAAGCAGAATGGCTACACCTTC
CDR3 protein: CASSDAKQNGYTF

V gene: TRBV6-1
clone size: .
D gene: .
J gene: TRBJ1-1
CDR3 DNA: TGTGCCAGCAGTGAAGGGCCCACGGGTGGGGCGAACACTGAAGCTTTCTTT
CDR3 protein: CASSEGPTGGANTEAFF

V gene: TRBV4-1
clone size: .
D gene: .
J gene: TRBJ2-1
CDR3 DNA: TGCGCCAGCAGCCTACTCGGAGGAGTAGCATCCAACAATGAGCAGTTCTTC
CDR3 protein: CASSLLGGVASNNEQFF

V gene: TRBV28
clone size: .
D gene: .
J gene: TRBJ2-7
CDR3 DNA: TGTGCCAGCAGGAATTTCCCTTTTGTAGGGGAGCGGAGCTACGAGCAGTACTTC
CDR3 protein: CASRNFPFVGERSYEQYF

V gene: TRBV27
clone size: .
D gene: TRBD1
J gene: TRBJ1-2
CDR3 DNA: TGTGCCAGCAGGCTAGGGACAGGGGTCTATGGCTACACCTTC
CDR3 protein: CASRLGTGVYGYTF

V gene: TRBV5-8
clone size: .
D gene: .
J gene: TRBJ2-1
CDR3 DNA: TGTGCCAGCAGCTTGGCCGTGACAACGAGCTCCTACAATGAGCAGTTCTTC
CDR3 protein: CASSLAVTTSSYNEQFF